Listed below are T cell receptor beta chains from one sample, sequenced in a study of T cells in Graves' hyperthyroidism and ophthalmopathy. TCRdb reanalysed the multiplex PCR reads using MiXCR and keeps one entry per CDR3 protein. The table shows about 560,000 distinct CDR3 sequences, with 15% to 19% occurring only once. The specimen was blood. The receptors were sampled from a woman under 40 with Graves' hyperthyroidism. The CDR3 runs from the conserved cysteine through the conserved F or W. D genes are given only for firm matches. Clone size, where shown, is once, few, many, or a class for clones that have expanded.

size: few
D: NA
V: TRBV10-3
J: TRBJ2-5
CDR3: CAISDRGYQETQYF
DNA: TGTGCCATCAGTGATAGAGGGTACCAAGAGACCCAGTACTTC

size: NA
D: NA
V: TRBV29-1
J: TRBJ2-7
CDR3: CSGRNGLDEQYF
DNA: TGCAGCGGGCGGAACGGTCTCGACGAGCAGTACTTC

size: few
D: NA
V: TRBV9
J: TRBJ2-2
CDR3: CASSVAFRGGELFF
DNA: TGTGCCAGCAGCGTAGCTTTCCGGGGCGGGGAGCTGTTTTTT

size: many
D: NA
V: TRBV19
J: TRBJ1-2
CDR3: CASARTVRNYGYTF
DNA: TGTGCCAGCGCTAGGACAGTTCGGAACTATGGCTACACCTTC

size: many
D: NA
V: TRBV20-1
J: TRBJ1-5
CDR3: CSARARGRGNQPQHF
DNA: TGCAGTGCTAGAGCCAGGGGAAGGGGCAATCAGCCCCAGCATTTT

size: few
D: NA
V: TRBV4-3
J: TRBJ2-2
CDR3: CASSQDRRATGELFF
DNA: TGCGCCAGCAGCCAAGATCGCAGGGCCACCGGGGAGCTGTTTTTT

size: few
D: NA
V: TRBV5-4
J: TRBJ2-5
CDR3: CASSRTTGGGETQYF
DNA: TGTGCCAGCAGCCGGACAACAGGGGGGGGAGAGACCCAGTACTTC

size: few
D: NA
V: TRBV7-9
J: TRBJ1-4
CDR3: CASSFQLLPTNEKLFF
DNA: TGTGCCAGCAGCTTCCAGCTGCTCCCAACTAATGAAAAACTGTTTTTT

size: many
D: TRBD2
V: TRBV7-2
J: TRBJ2-1
CDR3: CASSRGRTSGRTNEQFF
DNA: TGTGCCAGCAGCCGGGGCAGGACTAGCGGTCGTACCAATGAGCAGTTCTTC

size: many
D: TRBD2
V: TRBV20-1
J: TRBJ2-1
CDR3: CSARTSGRRSSYNEQFF
DNA: TGCAGTGCTAGGACTAGCGGGAGGCGAAGCTCCTACAATGAGCAGTTCTTC

size: few
D: TRBD1
V: TRBV28
J: TRBJ1-3
CDR3: CASSDRTGGNTIYF
DNA: TGTGCCAGCAGTGATAGGACAGGGGGAAACACCATATATTTT

size: many
D: NA
V: TRBV28
J: TRBJ2-3
CDR3: CASRPLRVGTDTQYF
DNA: TGTGCCAGCAGACCACTGAGGGTCGGCACAGATACGCAGTATTTT

size: NA
D: TRBD2
V: TRBV20-1
J: TRBJ2-1
CDR3: CSAGEAGVFSYNEQFF
DNA: TGCAGTGCTGGGGAAGCGGGAGTCTTCTCCTACAATGAGCAGTTCTTC

size: NA
D: NA
V: TRBV29-1
J: TRBJ2-3
CDR3: CGVLGGGYTDTQYF
DNA: TGCGGCGTTCTGGGGGGCGGATACACAGATACGCAGTATTTT

size: few
D: TRBD1
V: TRBV12-3/TRBV12-4
J: TRBJ1-3
CDR3: CASRPGTGGNTIYF
DNA: TGTGCCAGCAGGCCGGGGACAGGGGGAAACACCATATATTTT

size: few
D: NA
V: TRBV4-1
J: TRBJ2-7
CDR3: CASSHLWSESAMLSYEQYF
DNA: TGCGCCAGCAGCCACTTATGGTCGGAATCCGCAATGTTGTCCTACGAGCAGTACTTC

size: many
D: NA
V: TRBV5-1
J: TRBJ1-3
CDR3: CASSQDGNTIYF
DNA: TGCGCCAGCAGCCAGGACGGAAACACCATATATTTT

size: NA
D: TRBD2
V: TRBV19
J: TRBJ2-7
CDR3: CASSMRREGRDEQYF
DNA: TGTGCCAGTAGTATGCGGCGGGAGGGCCGCGACGAGCAGTACTTC

size: many
D: TRBD2
V: TRBV6-2/TRBV6-3
J: TRBJ2-1
CDR3: CASSYRGLAGVSSYNEQFF
DNA: TGTGCCAGCAGTTACAGGGGACTAGCGGGGGTAAGCTCCTACAATGAGCAGTTCTTC

size: many
D: NA
V: TRBV24-1
J: TRBJ2-3
CDR3: CATSDLPDTQYF
DNA: TGTGCCACCAGTGACCTGCCAGATACGCAGTATTTT

size: NA
D: NA
V: TRBV4-3
J: TRBJ1-1
CDR3: CASTLDTSMDTEAFF
DNA: TGCGCCAGCACCCTCGACACCTCGATGGACACTGAAGCTTTCTTT

size: few
D: NA
V: TRBV10-3
J: TRBJ1-2
CDR3: CAISVGDRNYGYTF
DNA: TGTGCCATCAGTGTGGGAGACAGGAACTATGGCTACACCTTC

size: many
D: NA
V: TRBV12-3/TRBV12-4
J: TRBJ1-2
CDR3: CASSLGVTHGYTF
DNA: TGTGCCAGCAGTTTAGGAGTAACGCATGGCTACACCTTC

size: few
D: TRBD2
V: TRBV9
J: TRBJ2-5
CDR3: CASSVKSTSGDQETQYF
DNA: TGTGCCAGCAGCGTAAAGTCGACTAGCGGGGACCAAGAGACCCAGTACTTC

size: many
D: NA
V: TRBV12-3/TRBV12-4
J: TRBJ1-3
CDR3: CASSPDGRTGNTIYF
DNA: TGTGCCAGCAGTCCGGACGGAAGAACTGGAAACACCATATATTTT

size: NA
D: NA
V: TRBV4-1
J: TRBJ2-3
CDR3: CASSHLLGGSTDTQYF
DNA: TGCGCCAGCAGCCATCTCCTCGGCGGAAGCACAGATACGCAGTATTTT

size: NA
D: TRBD2
V: TRBV24-1
J: TRBJ2-3
CDR3: CATSAGTSGVGVTDTQYF
DNA: TGTGCCACCAGTGCCGGGACTAGCGGAGTGGGAGTCACAGATACGCAGTATTTT

size: many
D: NA
V: TRBV28
J: TRBJ1-5
CDR3: CASSLLGEGSNQPQHF
DNA: TGTGCCAGCAGCCTCCTCGGGGAGGGAAGTAATCAGCCCCAGCATTTT

size: many
D: NA
V: TRBV6-1
J: TRBJ2-7
CDR3: CASGLDQSPYEQYF
DNA: TGTGCCAGCGGACTCGACCAGAGTCCCTACGAGCAGTACTTC

size: many
D: NA
V: TRBV20-1
J: TRBJ1-5
CDR3: CSARVAGYNQPQHF
DNA: TGCAGTGCTAGAGTAGCGGGGTACAATCAGCCCCAGCATTTT

size: many
D: TRBD2
V: TRBV5-5
J: TRBJ2-5
CDR3: CASSLQAGGPGETQYF
DNA: TGTGCCAGCAGCTTGCAGGCGGGAGGGCCGGGAGAGACCCAGTACTTC

size: NA
D: TRBD1
V: TRBV6-1
J: TRBJ1-3
CDR3: CASNDRARSGNTIYF
DNA: TGTGCCAGCAATGACAGGGCAAGGTCTGGAAACACCATATATTTT

size: NA
D: TRBD2
V: TRBV27
J: TRBJ2-1
CDR3: CASTSWGGRADEQFF
DNA: TGTGCCAGCACCTCATGGGGCGGGAGGGCCGATGAGCAGTTCTTC

size: few
D: TRBD1
V: TRBV27
J: TRBJ1-2
CDR3: CASSLQGENGYTF
DNA: TGTGCCAGCAGTTTGCAGGGGGAAAATGGCTACACCTTC

size: few
D: TRBD1
V: TRBV4-1
J: TRBJ2-7
CDR3: CASSQLGQGNYEQYF
DNA: TGCGCCAGCAGCCAATTGGGACAGGGAAACTACGAGCAGTACTTC

size: many
D: TRBD2
V: TRBV12-3/TRBV12-4
J: TRBJ2-3
CDR3: CASSLVASGVHTDTQYF
DNA: TGTGCCAGCAGTTTAGTGGCTAGCGGGGTTCACACAGATACGCAGTATTTT

size: many
D: TRBD2
V: TRBV7-9
J: TRBJ2-3
CDR3: CASRSGAGTDTQYF
DNA: TGTGCCAGCCGGAGCGGGGCTGGCACAGATACGCAGTATTTT

size: NA
D: TRBD2
V: TRBV24-1
J: TRBJ2-1
CDR3: CATPPTSGICNEQFF
DNA: TGTGCCACCCCACCGACTAGCGGGATCTGCAATGAGCAGTTCTTC

size: many
D: NA
V: TRBV7-2
J: TRBJ2-1
CDR3: CASSFLARGEQFF
DNA: TGTGCCAGCAGCTTTCTGGCAAGGGGTGAGCAGTTCTTC

size: NA
D: NA
V: TRBV7-9
J: TRBJ2-3
CDR3: CASSLEAGSDTQYF
DNA: TGTGCCAGCAGCTTAGAGGCAGGGTCAGATACGCAGTATTTT

size: NA
D: NA
V: TRBV3-1
J: TRBJ2-7
CDR3: CASSQGVRSRYF
DNA: TGTGCCAGCAGCCAAGGCGTTCGGTCGCGGTACTTC

size: many
D: TRBD1
V: TRBV3-1
J: TRBJ1-2
CDR3: CASSQEPPGQGTYGYTF
DNA: TGTGCCAGCAGCCAAGAACCGCCGGGACAGGGCACCTATGGCTACACCTTC

size: NA
D: NA
V: TRBV4-3
J: TRBJ1-1
CDR3: CASSQISGTGGIRSAFF
DNA: TGCGCCAGCAGCCAAATTTCGGGTACGGGGGGGATTAGATCAGCTTTCTTT

size: few
D: TRBD1
V: TRBV11-1
J: TRBJ1-1
CDR3: CASSLGVGTGGAGTEAFF
DNA: TGTGCCAGCAGCTTAGGCGTTGGGACAGGGGGCGCGGGAACTGAAGCTTTCTTT

size: NA
D: NA
V: TRBV6-1
J: TRBJ2-7
CDR3: CASSQGTYEQHF
DNA: TGTGCCAGCAGCCAGGGAACCTACGAGCAGCACTTC

size: few
D: TRBD2
V: TRBV10-3
J: TRBJ2-4
CDR3: CAISGGEGSKNIQYF
DNA: TGTGCCATCAGTGGTGGGGAGGGATCCAAAAACATTCAGTACTTC

size: NA
D: TRBD2
V: TRBV3-1
J: TRBJ2-1
CDR3: CASSRASGSYNEQFF
DNA: TGTGCCAGCAGTCGAGCTAGCGGATCCTACAATGAGCAGTTCTTC

size: many
D: NA
V: TRBV5-1
J: TRBJ1-5
CDR3: CASSLAPSDYSNQPQHF
DNA: TGCGCCAGCAGCTTGGCCCCCTCGGATTATAGCAATCAGCCCCAGCATTTT

size: few
D: NA
V: TRBV4-1
J: TRBJ1-5
CDR3: CASSAQSMEGQPQHF
DNA: TGCGCCAGCAGCGCTCAGTCTATGGAAGGTCAGCCCCAGCATTTT

size: many
D: NA
V: TRBV29-1
J: TRBJ2-3
CDR3: CSVPSSRDTQYF
DNA: TGCAGCGTCCCCTCGTCAAGAGATACGCAGTATTTT

size: NA
D: TRBD2
V: TRBV6-1
J: TRBJ2-3
CDR3: CASRRPGLTYSTDTQYF
DNA: TGTGCCAGCAGACGACCGGGACTAACCTATTCCACAGATACGCAGTATTTT

size: many
D: NA
V: TRBV7-2
J: TRBJ2-7
CDR3: CASSFDPRGGYEQYF
DNA: TGTGCCAGCAGCTTTGATCCCAGGGGGGGATACGAGCAGTACTTC

size: many
D: NA
V: TRBV30
J: TRBJ2-1
CDR3: CAWSGLNNEQFF
DNA: TGTGCCTGGAGTGGGCTTAACAATGAGCAGTTCTTC